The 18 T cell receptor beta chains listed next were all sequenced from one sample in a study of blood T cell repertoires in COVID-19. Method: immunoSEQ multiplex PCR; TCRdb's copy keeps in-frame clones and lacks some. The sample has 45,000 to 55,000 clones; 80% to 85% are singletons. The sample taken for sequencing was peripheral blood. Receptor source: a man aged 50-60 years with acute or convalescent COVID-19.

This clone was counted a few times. CDR3 amino acids: CASSLAGAVYEQYF. CDR3 DNA sequence: TGTGCCAGCAGCTTAGCCGGAGCAGTTTACGAGCAGTACTTC. The chain employs TRBV11-2 and TRBJ2-7; D is unresolved. The CDR3 is 14 amino acids. The V end lost 1 base, the J end lost 4 bases, and 11 bases lay between the germline ends. CDR1 SGHAT and CDR2 FQNNGV come from the germline V gene. Using reference TRBV11-2 and TRBJ2-7 for the parts outside the CDR3, the full variable domain is EAGVAQSPRYKIIEKRQSVAFWCNPISGHATLYWYQQILGQGPKLLIQFQNNGVVDDSQLPKDRFSAERLKGVDSTLKIQPAKLEDSAVYLCASSLAGAVYEQYFGPGTRLTVT.

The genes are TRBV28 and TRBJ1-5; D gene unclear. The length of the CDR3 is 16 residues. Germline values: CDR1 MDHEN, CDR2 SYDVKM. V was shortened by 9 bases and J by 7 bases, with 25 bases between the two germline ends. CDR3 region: CASRGRKKFSSQPQHF. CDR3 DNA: TGTGCCAGTAGAGGCAGAAAAAAATTTTCAAGCCAGCCCCAGCATTTT.

CDR3 in DNA: TGTGCCAGCAGCCCTACGGGACTACCCTCCTACGAGCAGTACTTC. Its protein product is CASSPTGLPSYEQYF. The gene calls are TRBV5-6 and TRBJ2-7; 7 nucleotides line up with TRBD2. Trimming removed 4 bases from V and 0 bases from J; junction bases left unmatched: 7. Germline CDR1 SGHDT, CDR2 YYEEEE. The CDR3 covers 15 residues.

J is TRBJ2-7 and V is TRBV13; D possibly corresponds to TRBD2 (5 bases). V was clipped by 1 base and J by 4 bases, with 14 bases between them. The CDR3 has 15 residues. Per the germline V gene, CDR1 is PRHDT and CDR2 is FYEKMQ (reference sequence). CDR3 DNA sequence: TGTGCCAGCAGCTTAGCACTTCGGGGAAATTACGAGCAGTACTTC. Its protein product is CASSLALRGNYEQYF.

CDR3 nucleotides: TGCGCCAGCAGCTTTAGTCCTCAAGAGACCCAGTACTTC. The encoded protein is CASSFSPQETQYF. V usage is TRBV5-1 and J usage is TRBJ2-5; D remains unclear. Germline-derived CDR1 and CDR2 are SGHRS and YFSETQ. V was shortened by 2 bases and J by 2 bases, with 7 bases between the two germline ends. CDR3 length: 13 residues. The full variable domain, completed using reference TRBV5-1 and TRBJ2-5, is KAGVTQTPRYLIKTRGQQVTLSCSPISGHRSVSWYQQTPGQGLQFLFEYFSETQRNKGNFPGRFSGRQFSNSRSEMNVSTLELGDSALYLCASSFSPQETQYFGPGTRLLVL.

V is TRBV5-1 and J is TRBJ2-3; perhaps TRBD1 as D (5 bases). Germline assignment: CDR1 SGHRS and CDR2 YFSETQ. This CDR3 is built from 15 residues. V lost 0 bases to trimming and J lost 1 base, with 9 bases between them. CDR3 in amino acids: CASSLASTGTDTQYF. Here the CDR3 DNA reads TGCGCCAGCAGCTTGGCCTCGACAGGCACAGATACGCAGTATTTT.

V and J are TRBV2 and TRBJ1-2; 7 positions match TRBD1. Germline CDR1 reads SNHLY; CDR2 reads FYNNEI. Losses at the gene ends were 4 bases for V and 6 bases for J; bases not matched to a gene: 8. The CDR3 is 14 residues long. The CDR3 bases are TGTGCCAGCAGTGGGGACAGAGAGGTCGATGGCTACACCTTC. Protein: CASSGDREVDGYTF.

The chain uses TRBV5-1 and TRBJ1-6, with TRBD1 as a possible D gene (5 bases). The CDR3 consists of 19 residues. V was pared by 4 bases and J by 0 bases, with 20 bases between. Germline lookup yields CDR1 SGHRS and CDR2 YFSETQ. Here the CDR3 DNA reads TGCGCCAGCAGCCCTGGGGGACTCCGGGCGAGCTCCTATAATTCACCCCTCCACTTT. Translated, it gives CASSPGGLRASSYNSPLHF. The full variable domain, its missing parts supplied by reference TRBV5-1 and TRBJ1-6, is KAGVTQTPRYLIKTRGQQVTLSCSPISGHRSVSWYQQTPGQGLQFLFEYFSETQRNKGNFPGRFSGRQFSNSRSEMNVSTLELGDSALYLCASSPGGLRASSYNSPLHFGNGTRLTVT.

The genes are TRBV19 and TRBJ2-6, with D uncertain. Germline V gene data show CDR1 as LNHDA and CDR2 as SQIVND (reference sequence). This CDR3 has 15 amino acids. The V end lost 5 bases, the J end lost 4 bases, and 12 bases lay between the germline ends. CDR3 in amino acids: CASSFDFPGANVLTF. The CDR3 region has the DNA TGTGCCAGTAGTTTCGACTTTCCCGGGGCCAACGTCCTGACTTTC.

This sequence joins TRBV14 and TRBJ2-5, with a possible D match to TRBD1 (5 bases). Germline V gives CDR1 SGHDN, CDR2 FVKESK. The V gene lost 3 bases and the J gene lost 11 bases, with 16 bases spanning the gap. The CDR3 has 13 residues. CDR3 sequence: CASSQVTGSIQYF. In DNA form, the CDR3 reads TGTGCCAGCAGCCAGGTTACAGGTTCGATACAGTACTTC.

CDR3 in DNA: TGTGCCAGCAGCTTTCCGGGACATAACTACGAGCAGTACTTC. Amino acids: CASSFPGHNYEQYF. The chain employs TRBV7-9 and TRBJ2-7, with TRBD1 as a possible D gene (6 bases). V was pared by 3 bases and J by 3 bases, with 12 bases between. This CDR3 is 14 amino acids long. Germline V lookup: CDR1 SEHNR, CDR2 FQNEAQ (reference sequence).

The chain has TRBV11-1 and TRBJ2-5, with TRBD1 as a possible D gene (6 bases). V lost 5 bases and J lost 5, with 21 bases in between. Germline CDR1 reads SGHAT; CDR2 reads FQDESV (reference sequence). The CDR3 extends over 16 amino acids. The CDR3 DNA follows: TGTGCCAGCAGCCCGCGTAATACAGGGTTAGGGGAGACCCAGTACTTC. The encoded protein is CASSPRNTGLGETQYF.

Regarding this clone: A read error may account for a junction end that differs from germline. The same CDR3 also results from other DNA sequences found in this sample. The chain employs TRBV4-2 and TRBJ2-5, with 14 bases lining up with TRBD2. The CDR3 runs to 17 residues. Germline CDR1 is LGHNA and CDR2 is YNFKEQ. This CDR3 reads CASSQPGLAGVEETQYF. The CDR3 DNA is TGTGCCAGCAGCCAACCGGGACTAGCGGGAGTGGAAGAGACTCAGTACTTC.

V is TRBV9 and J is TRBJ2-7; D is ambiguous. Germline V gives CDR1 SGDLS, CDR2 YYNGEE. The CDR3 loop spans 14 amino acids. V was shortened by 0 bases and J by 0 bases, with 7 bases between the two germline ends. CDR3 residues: CASSVEGGSYEQYF. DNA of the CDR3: TGTGCCAGCAGCGTAGAAGGCGGCTCCTACGAGCAGTACTTC.

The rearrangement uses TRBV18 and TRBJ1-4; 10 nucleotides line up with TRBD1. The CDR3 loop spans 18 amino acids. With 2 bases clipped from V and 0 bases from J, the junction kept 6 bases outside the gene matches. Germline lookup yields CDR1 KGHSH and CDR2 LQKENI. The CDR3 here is CASSPNLGQGATNEKLFF. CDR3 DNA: TGTGCCAGCTCACCAAATCTCGGACAGGGGGCAACTAATGAAAAACTGTTTTTT.

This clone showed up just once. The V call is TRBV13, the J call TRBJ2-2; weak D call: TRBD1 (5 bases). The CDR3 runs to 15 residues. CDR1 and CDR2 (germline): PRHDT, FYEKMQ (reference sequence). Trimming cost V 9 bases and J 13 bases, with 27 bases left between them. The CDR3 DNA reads TGTGCCAGTGAAGACAGAACCTCCTCGGCGGCTGGGCTGTTTTTT. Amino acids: CASEDRTSSAAGLFF.

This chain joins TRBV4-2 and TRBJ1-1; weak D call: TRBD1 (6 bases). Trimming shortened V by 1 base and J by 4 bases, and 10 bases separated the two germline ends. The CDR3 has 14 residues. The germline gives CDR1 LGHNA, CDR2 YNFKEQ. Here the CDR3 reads CASSQGDRPTEAFF. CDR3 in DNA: TGTGCCAGCAGCCAAGGAGACAGGCCCACTGAAGCTTTCTTT.

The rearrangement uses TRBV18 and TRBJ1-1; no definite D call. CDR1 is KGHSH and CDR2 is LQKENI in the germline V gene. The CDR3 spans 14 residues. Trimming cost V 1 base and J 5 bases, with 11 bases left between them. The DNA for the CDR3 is TGTGCCAGCTCACCACTAGACTCCGAGACTGAAGCTTTCTTT. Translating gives CASSPLDSETEAFF.